Judged by abundance, the clone carrying this T cell receptor beta chain is medium-sized (0.01 to 0.1%). The antigen is unknown. What was amplified from RNA transcripts were TCR beta CDR3 regions. HTBI primers drove first-round RT-PCR of the TCR CDR3. TCRdb ran MiXCR on the multiplex PCR reads and lists one entry per CDR3 protein. The sample has about 24,000 distinct CDR3 sequences, 45% to 55% seen once. This sample was included in a study of T cells in Graves' hyperthyroidism and ophthalmopathy. Study findings and constraints: Model output signaled ophthalmopathy a median about 6.3 months ahead of onset.

The CDR3 has 16 amino acids. V lost 3 bases and J 4 bases, leaving 19 bases between the germline ends. In germline, CDR1 is DFQATT, CDR2 SNEGSKA (reference sequence). The sequence was obtained from a woman in her 40s with Graves' hyperthyroidism that later progressed to Graves' ophthalmopathy. Specimen: blood. The chain employs TRBV20-1 and TRBJ1-5; D is perhaps TRBD1 (6 bases). The CDR3 DNA follows: TGCAGTGCTAGGGGCCTGACAGGTGGAAAGAATCAGCCCCAGCATTTT. Its translation: CSARGLTGGKNQPQHF.